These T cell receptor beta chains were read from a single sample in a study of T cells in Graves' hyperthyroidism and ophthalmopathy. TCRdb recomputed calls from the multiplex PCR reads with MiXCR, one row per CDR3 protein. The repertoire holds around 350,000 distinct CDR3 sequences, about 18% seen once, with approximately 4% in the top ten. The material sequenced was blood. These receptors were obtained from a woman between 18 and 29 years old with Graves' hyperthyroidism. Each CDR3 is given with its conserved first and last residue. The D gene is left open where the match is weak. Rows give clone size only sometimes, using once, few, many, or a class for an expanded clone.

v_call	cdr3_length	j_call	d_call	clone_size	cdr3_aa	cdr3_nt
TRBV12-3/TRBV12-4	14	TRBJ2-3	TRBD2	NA	CASTPSGGTDTQYF	TGTGCCAGCACCCCCAGCGGGGGCACAGATACGCAATATTTT
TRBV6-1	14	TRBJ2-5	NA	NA	CASSRPGSGETQYF	TGTGCCAGCAGTCGCCCAGGGAGTGGGGAGACCCAGTACTTC
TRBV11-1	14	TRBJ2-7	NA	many	CASSLAARDYEQYF	TGTGCCAGCAGCTTAGCGGCCAGAGACTACGAGCAGTACTTC
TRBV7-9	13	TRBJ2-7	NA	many	CASKRVGTYEQYF	TGTGCCAGCAAGCGGGTTGGGACCTACGAGCAGTACTTC
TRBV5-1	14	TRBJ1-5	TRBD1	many	CASSPGQGGQPQHF	TGCGCCAGCAGCCCCGGACAGGGCGGGCAGCCCCAGCATTTT
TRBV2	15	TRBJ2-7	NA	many	CASSLRGEGNNEQYF	TGTGCCAGCAGTCTCCGAGGTGAAGGTAATAACGAGCAGTACTTC
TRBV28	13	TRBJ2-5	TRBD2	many	CASSGGAFLTQYF	TGTGCCAGCAGCGGGGGGGCGTTTTTGACCCAGTACTTC
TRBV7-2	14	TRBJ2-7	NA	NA	CASSQEGTGSEQCF	TGTGCCAGCAGCCAAGAAGGTACAGGCTCCGAGCAGTGCTTC
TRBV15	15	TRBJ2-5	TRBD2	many	CATSREAGGPETQYF	TGTGCCACCAGCAGAGAAGCGGGGGGGCCGGAGACCCAGTACTTC
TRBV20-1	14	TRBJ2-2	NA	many	CSARGTWDTGELFF	TGCAGTGCTAGAGGGACCTGGGACACCGGGGAGCTGTTTTTT
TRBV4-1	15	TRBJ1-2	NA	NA	CASSQDRPSRNGYTF	TGCGCCAGCAGCCAAGATCGACCCTCCCGCAATGGCTACACCTTC